This TCR beta chain was obtained from a study of cytomegalovirus exposure and HLA in healthy donors. Looking at the study overall: Within an early data release were approximately 85 million unique TCRs drawn from HLA-typed donors.

The PCR made use of 60 Vbeta and 13 Jbeta primers. Per the authors' pipeline: Per a later analysis, the number of unique TCR beta chains was roughly 87 million, of which around 10 million were shared. Using immunoSEQ multiplex PCR, the repertoire was profiled, and TCRdb retains in-frame clones only, with some absent. That table gives V, J and clone size, and the DNA gave D and trimming. This table holds some 240,000 clones, almost 80% found once. CDR1 is MNHEY and CDR2 is SMNVEV in the germline V gene (reference sequence). The CDR3 loop spans 16 amino acids. The V and J ends lost 3 bases and 3 bases, in that order; junction bases with no gene match: 7.

The clonotype was recovered from a male donor in good health and CMV-seronegative. J is TRBJ2-1 and V is TRBV27, with TRBD2 matching over 8 bases. The sequenced material came from PBMCs. This chain's CDR3 is CASSFSGRVYYNEQFF. CDR3 bases: TGTGCCAGCAGTTTCTCCGGGAGGGTGTACTACAATGAGCAGTTCTTC.